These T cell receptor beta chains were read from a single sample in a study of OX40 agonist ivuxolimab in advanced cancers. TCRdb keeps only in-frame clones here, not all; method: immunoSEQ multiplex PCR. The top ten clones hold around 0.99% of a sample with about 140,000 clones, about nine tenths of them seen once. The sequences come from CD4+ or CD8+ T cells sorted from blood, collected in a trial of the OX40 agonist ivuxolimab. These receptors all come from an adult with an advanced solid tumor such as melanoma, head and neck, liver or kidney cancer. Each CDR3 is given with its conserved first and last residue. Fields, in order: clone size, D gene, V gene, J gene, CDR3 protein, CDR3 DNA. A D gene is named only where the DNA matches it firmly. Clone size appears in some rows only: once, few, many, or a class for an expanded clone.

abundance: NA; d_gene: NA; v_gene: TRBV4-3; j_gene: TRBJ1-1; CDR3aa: CASSLNPNMFSEAFF; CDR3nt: TGCGCCAGCAGCCTCAACCCCAACATGTTCTCTGAAGCTTTCTTT
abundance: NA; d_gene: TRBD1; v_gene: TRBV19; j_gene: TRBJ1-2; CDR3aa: CASSMGTVYGYTF; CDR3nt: TGTGCCAGTAGTATGGGGACAGTTTATGGCTACACCTTC
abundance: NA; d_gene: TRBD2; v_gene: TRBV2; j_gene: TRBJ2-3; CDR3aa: CASGLAGLSTDTQYF; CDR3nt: TGTGCCAGCGGCTTAGCGGGACTTAGCACAGATACGCAGTATTTT
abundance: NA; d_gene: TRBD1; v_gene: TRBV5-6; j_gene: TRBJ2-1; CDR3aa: CASSPDRGLRSYNEQFF; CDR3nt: TGTGCCAGCAGTCCAGACAGGGGGCTAAGGTCCTACAATGAGCAGTTCTTC
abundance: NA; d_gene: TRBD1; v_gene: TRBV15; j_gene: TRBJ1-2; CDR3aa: CATSRDLEQGAVGYTF; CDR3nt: TGTGCCACCAGCAGAGATCTTGAACAGGGGGCGGTTGGCTACACCTTC
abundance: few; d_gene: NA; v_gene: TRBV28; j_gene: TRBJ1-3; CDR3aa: CASSSPGEGNTIYF; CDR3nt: TGTGCCAGCAGTTCCCCCGGGGAGGGAAACACCATATATTTT
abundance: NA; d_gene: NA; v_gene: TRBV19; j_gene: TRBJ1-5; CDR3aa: CASSIGGVGDQPQHF; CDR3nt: TGTGCCAGTAGTATAGGGGGAGTCGGGGATCAGCCCCAGCATTTT
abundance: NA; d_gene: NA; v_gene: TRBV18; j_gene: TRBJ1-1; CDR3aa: CASSPRETEAFF; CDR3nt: TGTGCCAGCTCACCACGGGAGACTGAAGCTTTCTTT
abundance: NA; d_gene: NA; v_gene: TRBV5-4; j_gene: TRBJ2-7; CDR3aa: CASSLPSRSSYEQYF; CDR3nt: TGTGCCAGCAGCTTGCCTAGCAGAAGCTCCTACGAGCAGTACTTC
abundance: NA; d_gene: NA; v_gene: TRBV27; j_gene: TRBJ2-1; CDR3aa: CASSLSPTGFSYNEQFF; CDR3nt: TGTGCCAGCAGTTTATCCCCAACAGGGTTCTCCTACAATGAGCAGTTCTTC
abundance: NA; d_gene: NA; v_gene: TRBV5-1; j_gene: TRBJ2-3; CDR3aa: CASSLEDTQYF; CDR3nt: TGCGCCAGCAGCTTGGAAGATACGCAGTATTTT
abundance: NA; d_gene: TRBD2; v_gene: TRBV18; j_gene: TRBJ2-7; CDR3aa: CASSPAGGFSYEQYF; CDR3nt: TGTGCCAGCTCACCAGCGGGAGGTTTCTCCTACGAGCAGTACTTC
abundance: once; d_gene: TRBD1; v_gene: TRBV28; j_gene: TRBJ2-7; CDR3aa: CASSPTGGGSYF; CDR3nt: TGTGCCAGCAGTCCTACAGGGGGCGGATCGTACTTC
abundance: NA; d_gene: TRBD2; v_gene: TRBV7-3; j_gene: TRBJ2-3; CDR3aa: CASSLVGLAGGTDTQYF; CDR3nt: TGTGCCAGCAGCTTAGTAGGGCTAGCGGGAGGAACAGATACGCAGTATTTT
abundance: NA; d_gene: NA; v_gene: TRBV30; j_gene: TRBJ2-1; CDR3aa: CAWTRGVFITRSYNEQFF; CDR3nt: TGTGCCTGGACGAGGGGGGTTTTTATCACTCGGTCCTACAATGAGCAGTTCTTC
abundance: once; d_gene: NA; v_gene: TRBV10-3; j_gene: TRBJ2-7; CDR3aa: CAISGGGDYEQYF; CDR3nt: TGTGCCATCAGCGGAGGGGGAGACTACGAGCAGTACTTC
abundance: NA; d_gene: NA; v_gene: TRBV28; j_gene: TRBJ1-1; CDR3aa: CASNEVMNTEAFF; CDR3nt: TGTGCCAGCAATGAAGTTATGAACACTGAAGCTTTCTTT
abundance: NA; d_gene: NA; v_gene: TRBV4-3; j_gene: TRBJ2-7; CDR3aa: CASQATPGRTYEQYF; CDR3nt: TGCGCCAGCCAGGCGACGCCGGGACGGACCTACGAGCAGTACTTC
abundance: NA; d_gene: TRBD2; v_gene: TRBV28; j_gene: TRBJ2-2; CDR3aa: CASSWTSGRVGTGELFF; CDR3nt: TGTGCCAGCAGTTGGACTAGCGGGAGGGTGGGCACCGGGGAGCTGTTTTTT
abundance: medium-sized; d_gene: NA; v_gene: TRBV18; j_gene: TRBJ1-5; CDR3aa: CASSPPDRPSNQPQHF; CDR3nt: TGTGCCAGCTCACCACCGGACAGACCTAGCAATCAGCCCCAGCATTTT
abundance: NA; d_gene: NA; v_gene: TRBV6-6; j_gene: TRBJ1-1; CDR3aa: CASAGGVGTEAFF; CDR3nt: TGTGCCAGCGCGGGGGGTGTCGGCACTGAAGCTTTCTTT
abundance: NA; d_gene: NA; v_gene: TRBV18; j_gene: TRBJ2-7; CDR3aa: CASSPPGPQYEQYF; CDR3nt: TGTGCCAGCTCACCTCCGGGACCACAATACGAGCAGTACTTC
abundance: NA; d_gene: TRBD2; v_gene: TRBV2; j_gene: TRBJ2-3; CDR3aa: CASTPIGRGTQNTQYF; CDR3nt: TGTGCCAGCACCCCGATCGGGAGGGGGACACAGAATACGCAGTATTTT
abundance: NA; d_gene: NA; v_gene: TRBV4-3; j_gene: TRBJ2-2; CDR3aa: CASSQPKGGGRTGELFF; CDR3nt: TGCGCCAGCAGCCAGCCCAAGGGGGGGGGCCGAACCGGGGAGCTGTTTTTT
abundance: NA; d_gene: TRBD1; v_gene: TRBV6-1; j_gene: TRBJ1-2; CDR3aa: CASSDFRGTVRDYGYTF; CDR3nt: TGTGCCAGCAGTGACTTTAGAGGGACAGTTCGCGACTATGGCTACACCTTC
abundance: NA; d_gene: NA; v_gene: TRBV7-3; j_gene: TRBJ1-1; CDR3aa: CASSFGGMNTEAFF; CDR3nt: TGTGCCAGCAGCTTTGGGGGCATGAACACTGAAGCTTTCTTT
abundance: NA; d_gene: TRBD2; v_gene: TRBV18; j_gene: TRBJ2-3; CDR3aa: CASSPAGDYTDTQYF; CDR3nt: TGTGCCAGCTCACCAGCTGGGGACTACACAGATACGCAGTATTTT
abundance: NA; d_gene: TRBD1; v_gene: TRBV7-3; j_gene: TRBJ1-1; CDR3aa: CASSLRNRGWDTEAFF; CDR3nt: TGTGCCAGCAGCTTAAGAAACAGGGGATGGGACACTGAAGCTTTCTTT
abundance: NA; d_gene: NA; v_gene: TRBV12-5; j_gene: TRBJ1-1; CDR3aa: CASGVNTEAFF; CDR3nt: TGTGCTAGTGGAGTGAACACTGAAGCTTTCTTT
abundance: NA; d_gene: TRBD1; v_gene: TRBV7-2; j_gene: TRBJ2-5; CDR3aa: CASSLAGTGVWETQYF; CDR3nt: TGTGCCAGCAGCTTAGCTGGGACAGGGGTGTGGGAGACCCAGTACTTC
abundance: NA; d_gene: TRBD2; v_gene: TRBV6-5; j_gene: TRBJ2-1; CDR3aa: CASSYPSGRSYNEQFF; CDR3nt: TGTGCCAGCAGTTACCCTAGCGGGCGCTCCTACAATGAGCAGTTCTTC
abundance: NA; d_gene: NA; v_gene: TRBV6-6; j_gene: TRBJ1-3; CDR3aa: CASDPGSAGNTIYF; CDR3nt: TGTGCCAGCGACCCAGGGTCGGCTGGAAACACCATATATTTT
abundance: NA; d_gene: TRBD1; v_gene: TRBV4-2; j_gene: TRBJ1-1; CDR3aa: CASSQTPGQGTTEAFF; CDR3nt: TGTGCCAGCAGCCAAACACCGGGACAGGGGACGACTGAAGCTTTCTTT
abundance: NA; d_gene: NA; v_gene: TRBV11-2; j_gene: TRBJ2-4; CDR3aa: CASSFLANKNIQYF; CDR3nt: TGTGCCAGCAGCTTCCTAGCGAACAAAAACATTCAGTACTTC
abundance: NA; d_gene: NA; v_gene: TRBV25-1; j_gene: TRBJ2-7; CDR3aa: CASSELNQGPLEYEQYF; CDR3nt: TGTGCCAGCAGTGAACTAAATCAGGGACCCTTAGAGTACGAGCAGTACTTC
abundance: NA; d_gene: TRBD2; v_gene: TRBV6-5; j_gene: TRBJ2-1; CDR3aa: CASSSVGTTNEQFF; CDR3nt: TGTGCCAGCAGTTCGGTCGGGACTACCAATGAGCAGTTCTTC
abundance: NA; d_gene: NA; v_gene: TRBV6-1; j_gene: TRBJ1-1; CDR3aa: CASSVDTLPNTEAFF; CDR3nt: TGTGCCAGCAGTGTTGACACTCTACCGAACACTGAAGCTTTCTTT
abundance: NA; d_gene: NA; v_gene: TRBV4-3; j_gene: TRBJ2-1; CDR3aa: CASSHGGSHNEQFF; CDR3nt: TGCGCCAGCAGCCACGGAGGGAGTCACAATGAGCAGTTCTTC
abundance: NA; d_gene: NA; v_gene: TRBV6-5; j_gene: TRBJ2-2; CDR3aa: CASSYSLFVTGELFF; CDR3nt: TGTGCCAGCAGTTACTCCCTTTTTGTTACCGGGGAGCTGTTTTTT
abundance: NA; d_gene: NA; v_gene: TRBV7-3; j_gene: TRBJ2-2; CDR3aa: CASSLFGKVPGELFF; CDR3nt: TGTGCCAGCAGCTTATTCGGGAAGGTCCCCGGGGAGCTGTTTTTT
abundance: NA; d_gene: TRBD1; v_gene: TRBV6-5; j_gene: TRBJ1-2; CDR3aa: CASSYRGQNYGYTF; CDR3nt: TGTGCCAGCAGTTACCGGGGACAGAACTATGGCTACACCTTC
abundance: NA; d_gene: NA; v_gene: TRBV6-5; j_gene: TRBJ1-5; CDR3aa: CASSYAGSQPQHF; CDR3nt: TGTGCCAGCAGTTACGCAGGGAGTCAGCCCCAGCATTTT
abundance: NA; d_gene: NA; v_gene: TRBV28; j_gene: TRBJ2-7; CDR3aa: CASTGSGNHYEQYF; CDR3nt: TGTGCCAGCACTGGTTCAGGGAACCACTACGAGCAGTACTTC
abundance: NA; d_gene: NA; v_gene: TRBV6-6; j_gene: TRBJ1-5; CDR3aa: CASSYPLRGNQPQHF; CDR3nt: TGTGCCAGCAGTTACCCTTTACGGGGCAATCAGCCCCAGCATTTT
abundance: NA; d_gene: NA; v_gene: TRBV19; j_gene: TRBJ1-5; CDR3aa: CASSIVSLDQPQHF; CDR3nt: TGTGCCAGTAGTATAGTATCTTTAGATCAGCCCCAGCATTTT
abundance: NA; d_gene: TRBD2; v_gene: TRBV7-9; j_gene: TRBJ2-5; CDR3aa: CASSPAGGTSALQETQYF; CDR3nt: TGTGCCAGCAGCCCAGCAGGAGGGACTAGCGCTTTGCAAGAGACCCAGTACTTC
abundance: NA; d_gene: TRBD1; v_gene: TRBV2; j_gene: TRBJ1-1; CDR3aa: CASSGPSGGTEAFF; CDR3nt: TGTGCCAGCAGTGGGCCCTCAGGGGGCACTGAAGCTTTCTTT
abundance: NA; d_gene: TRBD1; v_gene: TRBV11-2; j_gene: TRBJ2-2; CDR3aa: CASSLDPGQVSPSGTGELFF; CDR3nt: TGTGCCAGCAGCTTAGATCCGGGACAGGTGTCCCCATCGGGTACCGGGGAGCTGTTTTTT
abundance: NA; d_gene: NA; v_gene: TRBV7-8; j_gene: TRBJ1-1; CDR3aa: CASSLNTEAFF; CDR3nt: TGTGCCAGCAGCCTAAACACTGAAGCTTTCTTT
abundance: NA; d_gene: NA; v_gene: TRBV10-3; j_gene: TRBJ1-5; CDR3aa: CAISDVIAGQPQHF; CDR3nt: TGTGCCATCAGTGACGTCATAGCAGGGCAGCCCCAGCATTTT
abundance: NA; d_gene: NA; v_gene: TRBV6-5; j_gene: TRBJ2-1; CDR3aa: CASSYDIGNEQFF; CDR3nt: TGTGCCAGCAGTTACGATATAGGCAATGAGCAGTTCTTC
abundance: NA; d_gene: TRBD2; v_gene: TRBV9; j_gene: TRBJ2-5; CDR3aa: CASSVAAGGETQYF; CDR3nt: TGTGCCAGCAGCGTAGCAGCGGGAGGAGAGACCCAGTACTTC
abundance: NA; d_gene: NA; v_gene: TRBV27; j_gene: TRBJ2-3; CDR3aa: CASSLVPDVRITDTQYF; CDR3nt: TGTGCCAGCAGTTTAGTCCCTGACGTAAGAATCACAGATACGCAGTATTTT